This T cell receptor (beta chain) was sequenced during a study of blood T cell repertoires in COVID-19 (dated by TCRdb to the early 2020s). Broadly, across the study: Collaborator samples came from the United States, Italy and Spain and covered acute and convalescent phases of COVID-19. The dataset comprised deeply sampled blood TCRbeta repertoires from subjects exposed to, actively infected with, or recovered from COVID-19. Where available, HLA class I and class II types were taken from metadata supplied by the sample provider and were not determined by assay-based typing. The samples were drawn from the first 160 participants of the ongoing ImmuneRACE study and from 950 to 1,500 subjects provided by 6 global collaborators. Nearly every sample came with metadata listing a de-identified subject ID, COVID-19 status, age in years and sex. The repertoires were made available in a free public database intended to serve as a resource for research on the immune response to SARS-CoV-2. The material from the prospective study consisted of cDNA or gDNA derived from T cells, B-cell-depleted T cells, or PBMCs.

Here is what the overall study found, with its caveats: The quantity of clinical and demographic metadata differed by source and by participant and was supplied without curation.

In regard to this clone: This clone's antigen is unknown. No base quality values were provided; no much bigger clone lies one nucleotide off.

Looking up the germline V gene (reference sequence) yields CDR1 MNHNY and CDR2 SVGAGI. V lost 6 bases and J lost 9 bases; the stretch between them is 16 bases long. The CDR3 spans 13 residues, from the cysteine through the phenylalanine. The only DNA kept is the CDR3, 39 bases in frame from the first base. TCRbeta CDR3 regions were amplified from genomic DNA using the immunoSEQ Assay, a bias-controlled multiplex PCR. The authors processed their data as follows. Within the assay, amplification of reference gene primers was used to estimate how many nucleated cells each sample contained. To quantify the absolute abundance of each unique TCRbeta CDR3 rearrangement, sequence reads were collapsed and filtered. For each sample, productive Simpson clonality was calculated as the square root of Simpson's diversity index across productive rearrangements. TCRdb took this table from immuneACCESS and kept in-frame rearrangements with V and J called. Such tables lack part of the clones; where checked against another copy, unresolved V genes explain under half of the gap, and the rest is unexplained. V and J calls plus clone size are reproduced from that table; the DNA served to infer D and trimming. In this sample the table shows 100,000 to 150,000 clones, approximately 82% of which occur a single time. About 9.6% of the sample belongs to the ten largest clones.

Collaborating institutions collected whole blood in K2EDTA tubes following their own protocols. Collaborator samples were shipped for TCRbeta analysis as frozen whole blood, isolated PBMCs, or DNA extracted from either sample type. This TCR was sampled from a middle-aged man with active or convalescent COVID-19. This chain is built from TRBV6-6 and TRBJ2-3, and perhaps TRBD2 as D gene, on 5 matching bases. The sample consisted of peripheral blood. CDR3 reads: CASRSGARVTQYF. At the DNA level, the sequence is TGTGCCAGCAGAAGCGGTGCTCGGGTAACGCAGTATTTT.